The 28 T cell receptor beta chains given below trace back to one sample, sequenced in a study of early T cells in non-severe SARS-CoV-2 infection (TCRdb year 2021). Libraries were made using 5' RACE. Sequencing was carried out with a NextSeq 500. The raw public data were reprocessed by TCRdb itself: fastp quality trimming at Q25, MiXCR clonotype calling, in-frame beta chains only. One record per CDR3 amino acid sequence lists the most common genes and DNA. The sample yields under 70,000 distinct CDR3 sequences; 9.5% to 13% were counted once. The biggest ten clones account for 3.8% of the sample. The sample comprised whole blood. These receptors came from an adult who was a healthcare worker with PCR-confirmed SARS-CoV-2 infection or an uninfected control (not recorded which).

The table lists this clonotype with many counts. V and J are TRBV12-3 or TRBV12-4 and TRBJ2-7; D ambiguous. Trimming took 3 bases from V and 6 from J, leaving 6 bases between them. This CDR3 has 11 residues. The DNA for the CDR3 is TGTGCCAGCAGTTTTGGGTTCGAGCAGTACTTC. Protein: CASSFGFEQYF.

This clonotype appeared a few times. The chain is built from TRBV30 and TRBJ2-2; D gene ambiguous. The CDR3 runs to 12 residues. Trimming took off 0 bases at V and 6 bases at J, with 5 bases between the two ends. Germline CDR1 and CDR2: GTSNPN and SVGIG (reference sequence). The CDR3 here is CAWSVQSGELFF. CDR3 nucleotide sequence: TGTGCCTGGAGTGTACAGTCCGGGGAGCTGTTTTTT.

This clonotype was seen only a few times. Here the CDR3 DNA reads TGTGCCAGCAGCGTCGGACAGATCTCCTACAATGAGCAGTTCTTC. Translation: CASSVGQISYNEQFF. This rearrangement joins TRBV7-9 to TRBJ2-1, with D maybe TRBD1 (6 bases). Trimming removed 5 bases at V and 0 bases at J, with 11 bases between. CDR3 length: 15 residues. The V gene's germline CDR1 is SEHNR and CDR2 FQNEAQ (reference sequence).

The chain couples TRBV6-1 to TRBJ1-6, with a tentative D call TRBD1 (5 bases). CDR3 size: 13 residues. Between the trimmed V and J ends, which lost 5 bases and 6 bases, there was a span of 8 bases. Germline lookup yields CDR1 MNHNS and CDR2 SASEGT. The CDR3 loop is CASSRDFNSPLHF. The DNA for the CDR3 is TGTGCCAGCAGTCGGGACTTTAATTCACCCCTCCACTTT.

This clonotype was observed at least ten times. The rearrangement links TRBV7-9 to TRBJ1-1; the D gene is possibly TRBD1 (6 bases). V lost 0 bases and J lost 10, with 6 bases in between. This CDR3 contains 11 residues. CDR1 and CDR2 (germline): SEHNR, FQNEAQ (reference sequence). CDR3 coding DNA: TGTGCCAGCAGCTTAGCGGGGGCAGCTTTCTTT. Its translation is CASSLAGAAFF. The variable domain in full, with the rest retrieved from reference TRBV7-9 and TRBJ1-1, is DTGVSQNPRHKITKRGQNVTFRCDPISEHNRLYWYRQTLGQGPEFLTYFQNEAQLEKSRLLSDRFSAERPKGSFSTLEIQRTEQGDSAMYLCASSLAGAAFFGQGTRLTVV.

This clonotype was counted at least ten times. The gene calls are TRBV5-6 and TRBJ2-3; 8 positions agree with TRBD1. V lost 1 base, J lost 6 bases, and 10 bases stayed unmatched. This CDR3 spans 16 amino acids. Germline CDR1 and CDR2: SGHDT and YYEEEE. This CDR3 is CASSLKGRAGGDTQYF. CDR3 DNA: TGTGCCAGCAGCTTGAAGGGCCGTGCAGGGGGCGATACGCAGTATTTT.

This clonotype showed up many times. The CDR3 DNA reads as TGTGCCTGTGCTCCCCAGGGGTCCTATGGCTACACCTTC. Its translation is CACAPQGSYGYTF. This chain joins TRBV30 and TRBJ1-2; a weak D match, TRBD1 (6 bases). V was shortened by 6 bases and J by 4 bases, with 15 bases between the two germline ends. The CDR3 runs 13 residues. Germline-derived CDR1 and CDR2 are GTSNPN and SVGIG (reference sequence).

This clonotype was seen at least ten times. The chain uses TRBV29-1 and TRBJ2-7; D is unresolved. The germline CDR1 and CDR2 sequences are SQVTM and ANQGSEA. The V end was cut by 6 bases, the J end by 3 bases, with 15 bases between. The CDR3 has 13 amino acids. For the CDR3, the DNA is TGCAGCGTCCGAGACTGGAAGGGCTACGAGCAGTACTTC. As protein: CSVRDWKGYEQYF.

This clonotype appeared many times. The rearrangement links TRBV19 to TRBJ1-5; D not resolved. Germline V gene sequence: CDR1 LNHDA, CDR2 SQIVND (reference sequence). Trimming removed 7 bases at V and 2 bases at J, with 6 bases between. This CDR3 is 12 amino acids long. CDR3 amino acids: CASTEGNQPQHF. The DNA for the CDR3 is TGTGCCAGTACCGAAGGCAATCAGCCCCAGCATTTT. The full variable domain, rest sourced from reference TRBV19 and TRBJ1-5, is DGGITQSPKYLFRKEGQNVTLSCEQNLNHDAMYWYRQDPGQGLRLIYYSQIVNDFQKGDIAEGYSVSREKKESFPLTVTSAQKNPTAFYLCASTEGNQPQHFGDGTRLSIL.

This clonotype was counted many times. The CDR3 DNA sequence: TGTGCCAGCAGCTCTGCCTTTCAATTCATCGGGGGGCTGGACACTGAAGCTTTCTTT. Amino acids: CASSSAFQFIGGLDTEAFF. The V gene is TRBV11-2, the J gene TRBJ1-1; tentatively, D is TRBD1 (6 bases). V was pared by 4 bases and J by 3 bases, with 27 bases between. Germline loops: CDR1 SGHAT, CDR2 FQNNGV. The CDR3 runs to 19 residues.

CDR3 coding DNA: TGTGCCACCAGTGATTCTAAGCGGAACTACAATGAGCAGTTCTTC. Translated: CATSDSKRNYNEQFF. The chain employs TRBV24-1 and TRBJ2-1, with a tentative D call TRBD2 (5 bases). V gave up 2 bases and J gave up 3 bases, with 10 bases separating them. Per the germline V gene, CDR1 is KGHDR and CDR2 is SFDVKD. The CDR3 has 15 residues.

This clonotype was seen repeatedly, ten times or more. The rearrangement uses TRBV12-3 or TRBV12-4 and TRBJ2-1; D ambiguous. The V and J ends lost 2 bases and 1 base respectively, with 6 bases between them. The CDR3 extends over 14 amino acids. The CDR3 DNA follows: TGTGCCAGCAGTTTACCTGGATCCTACAATGAGCAGTTCTTC. Residues: CASSLPGSYNEQFF.

There are many counts of this clonotype. The chain recombines TRBV10-3 with TRBJ1-2; 9 positions match TRBD1. Losses at the gene ends were 5 bases for V and 0 bases for J; bases not matched to a gene: 7. The CDR3 covers 16 residues. CDR1 is ENHRY and CDR2 is SYGVKD in the germline V gene. CDR3 protein: CAISPGTGPSNYGYTF. CDR3 bases: TGTGCCATCAGTCCCGGGACAGGGCCTTCTAACTATGGCTACACCTTC.

The genes are TRBV18 and TRBJ2-3; a weak D match, TRBD1 (6 bases). The CDR3 loop spans 15 amino acids. Trimming pared 6 bases from V and 4 bases from J, leaving 17 bases between. Germline values: CDR1 KGHSH, CDR2 LQKENI. In nucleotides, the CDR3 is TGTGCCAGCTCCCCCCGAGACAGGCGCCCAGATACGCAGTATTTT. This translates into CASSPRDRRPDTQYF. Filled out from reference TRBV18 and TRBJ2-3, the complete variable domain reads NAGVMQNPRHLVRRRGQEARLRCSPMKGHSHVYWYRQLPEEGLKFMVYLQKENIIDESGMPKERFSAEFPKEGPSILRIQQVVRGDSAAYFCASSPRDRRPDTQYFGPGTRLTVL.

The table lists this clonotype with many counts. The chain couples TRBV6-5 to TRBJ1-6; 8 bases line up with TRBD1. The CDR3 is 13 amino acids. Losses at the gene ends were 4 bases for V and 10 bases for J; bases not matched to a gene: 3. Germline V gene sequence: CDR1 MNHEY, CDR2 SVGAGI. CDR3 protein: CASSSDRASPLHF. The DNA of the CDR3 is TGTGCCAGCAGTTCGGACAGGGCCTCACCCCTCCACTTT.

This clonotype was seen a few times. The rearrangement joins TRBV5-1 to TRBJ1-2; no reliable D call. CDR3 length equals 14 residues. With 0 bases removed from V and 2 bases from J, the gap between germline ends came to 8 bases. Germline CDR1 reads SGHRS; CDR2 reads YFSETQ. CDR3 protein: CASSLGSLNYGYTF. DNA for the CDR3: TGCGCCAGCAGCTTGGGGAGCTTGAACTATGGCTACACCTTC.

CDR3: CASRWGGLTNEKLFF. CDR3 coding DNA: TGTGCCAGCAGGTGGGGGGGGCTCACGAATGAAAAACTGTTTTTT. The chain employs TRBV7-8 and TRBJ1-4, with TRBD1 as a possible D gene (6 bases). CDR3 length equals 15 residues. Trimming stripped 6 bases from V and 5 bases from J, with 16 bases between. Germline V lookup: CDR1 SGHVS, CDR2 FQNEAQ. Full variable domain (missing parts from reference TRBV7-8 and TRBJ1-4): GAGVSQSPRYKVAKRGQDVALRCDPISGHVSLFWYQQALGQGPEFLTYFQNEAQLDKSGLPSDRFFAERPEGSVSTLKIQRTQQEDSAVYLCASRWGGLTNEKLFFGSGTQLSVL.

This clonotype came up many times. V gene TRBV20-1 combines with J gene TRBJ2-1; D is perhaps TRBD1 (6 bases). From germline, CDR1 is DFQATT and CDR2 SNEGSKA (reference sequence). V was cut by 2 bases and J by 4 bases, with 9 bases left in between. The CDR3 extends over 13 amino acids. This chain's CDR3 is CSARRTGYNEQFF. The CDR3 nucleotides read TGCAGTGCTAGACGCACAGGGTACAATGAGCAGTTCTTC.

The V gene is TRBV4-1, the J gene TRBJ2-2; D possibly corresponds to TRBD2 (5 bases). The CDR3 has 17 amino acids. Looked up from germline, CDR1 is MGHRA and CDR2 is YSYEKL. V shed 1 base and J shed 7 bases, with 19 bases lying between them. DNA of the CDR3: TGCGCCAGCAGCCAAGGACCTCTTACGGAGGATAACGGGGAGCTGTTTTTT. It encodes CASSQGPLTEDNGELFF.

Only a few counts were recorded for this clonotype. The chain uses TRBV2 and TRBJ2-7, with 7 bases matching TRBD2. The junction had 8 bases not matched to a gene; V was cut back by 4 bases and J by 2 bases. This CDR3 region has 15 residues. Germline V gives CDR1 SNHLY, CDR2 FYNNEI. This CDR3 is CASSGGAGLPYEQYF. The DNA for the CDR3 is TGTGCCAGCAGTGGGGGCGCGGGACTACCCTACGAGCAGTACTTC.

This clonotype was counted at least ten times. This chain links TRBV29-1 with TRBJ1-1; no clear D. Germline lookup yields CDR1 SQVTM and CDR2 ANQGSEA. V was clipped by 0 bases and J by 1 base, with 6 bases between them. The length of the CDR3 is 13 residues. In DNA form, the CDR3 reads TGCAGCGTTGAAGAAACAGCGAACACTGAAGCTTTCTTT. Encoded protein: CSVEETANTEAFF.

The sample holds a few counts of this clonotype. This chain joins TRBV20-1 and TRBJ2-1; 10 bases match TRBD2. After removal of 0 bases from V and 0 bases from J, the junction contained 2 bases not matched to a gene. Germline CDR1 is DFQATT and CDR2 is SNEGSKA (reference sequence). The CDR3 runs to 16 residues. The DNA for the CDR3 is TGCAGTGCTAGAGAGGGACTAGCGAGCTCCTACAATGAGCAGTTCTTC. It specifies CSAREGLASSYNEQFF.

The rearrangement links TRBV20-1 to TRBJ1-5; D is possibly TRBD1 (5 bases). The CDR3 runs 16 residues. The V gene's germline CDR1 is DFQATT and CDR2 SNEGSKA (reference sequence). Trimming took 0 bases from V and 2 from J, leaving 14 bases between them. CDR3 in DNA: TGCAGTGCTAGAGATGGGCAGGGCGGCGGCAATCAGCCCCAGCATTTT. This sequence encodes CSARDGQGGGNQPQHF.

Ten or more counts support this clonotype. This rearrangement joins TRBV5-6 to TRBJ1-1; no reliable D call. V gave up 2 bases and J gave up 11 bases, with 13 bases separating them. From germline, CDR1 is SGHDT and CDR2 YYEEEE. The CDR3 has 12 amino acids. The CDR3 loop is CASSLGPGPAFF. The DNA for the CDR3 is TGTGCCAGCAGCTTAGGTCCCGGGCCCGCTTTCTTT.

This clonotype showed up just a few times. V is TRBV6-1 and J is TRBJ2-7; maybe TRBD1 (8 bases). Trimming left V 6 bases short and J 3 bases short, with 15 bases between. CDR1 is MNHNS and CDR2 is SASEGT in the germline V gene. The length of the CDR3 is 14 residues. The CDR3: CASRTQGGGYEQYF. The CDR3 DNA follows: TGTGCCAGCAGAACACAGGGGGGGGGCTACGAGCAGTACTTC.

As concerns this clonotype: The junction shows a germline mismatch at one end, possibly a read error. J is TRBJ1-5 and V is TRBV7-7; D gene uncertain. Germline V gives CDR1 SSHAT, CDR2 FNYEAQ (reference sequence). CDR3 length equals 10 residues. CDR3 protein: CASSSQPQHF. In nucleotides, the CDR3 is TGTGCTAGCAGCAGTCAGCCCCAGCATTTT.

This clonotype was recorded many times. The chain uses TRBV9 and TRBJ2-3; 14 bases match TRBD2. V was pared by 4 bases and J by 13 bases, with 8 bases of the junction left unmatched. Germline-derived CDR1 and CDR2 are SGDLS and YYNGEE. The CDR3 has 14 amino acids. For the CDR3, the DNA is TGTGCCAGCAGCCCCCGGACTAGCGGGGGGTTAGAGTATTTT. It is translated as CASSPRTSGGLEYF.

This clonotype has at least ten counts. The chain recombines TRBV4-1 with TRBJ1-5; D is uncertain. V lost 1 base to trimming and J lost 0 bases, with 13 bases between them. The CDR3 contains 17 residues. Germline CDR1 is MGHRA and CDR2 is YSYEKL. CDR3 sequence: CASSQGGRINSNQPQHF. The DNA for the CDR3 is TGCGCCAGCAGCCAAGGAGGGCGGATTAATAGCAATCAGCCCCAGCATTTT.